This TCR beta chain was obtained from a study of blood T cell repertoires in COVID-19. Study at large: The United States, Italy and Spain supplied acute and convalescent COVID-19 samples. Sample material is recorded as cDNA or gDNA derived from T cells, B-cell-depleted T cells, or PBMCs.

Original handling: Amplified reference gene primers provided the basis for estimating nucleated cell counts. Method: immunoSEQ multiplex PCR; TCRdb's copy keeps in-frame clones and lacks some. V, J and clone size are taken as reported in that table, and D and trimming were inferred from the DNA itself. The sample yields about 240,000 clones, about 68% seen once. CDR3 length: 15 amino acids. The V gene lost 4 bases and the J gene lost 4 bases, with 13 bases spanning the gap. Per germline, CDR1 LGHDT and CDR2 YNNKEL (reference sequence). The receptor comes from an elderly woman with acute or convalescent COVID-19. Sequences were obtained from peripheral blood. V usage is TRBV3-1 (or the pseudogene TRBV3-2) and J usage is TRBJ2-2; the D gene is possibly TRBD2 (6 bases). CDR3 in DNA: TGTGCCAGCAGCCTCGGGATAGCGGCCACCGGGGAGCTGTTTTTT. Translating gives CASSLGIAATGELFF.